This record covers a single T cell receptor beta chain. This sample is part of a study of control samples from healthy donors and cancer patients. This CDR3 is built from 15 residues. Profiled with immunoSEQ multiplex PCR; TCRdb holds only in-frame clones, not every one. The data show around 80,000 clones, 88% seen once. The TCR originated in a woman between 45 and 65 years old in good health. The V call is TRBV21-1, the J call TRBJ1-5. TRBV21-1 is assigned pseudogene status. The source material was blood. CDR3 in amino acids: CASSKAGGRNQPQHF. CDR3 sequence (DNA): TGTGCCAGCAGCAAAGCAGGGGGGCGCAATCAGCCCCAGCATTTT.